The rows below give T cell receptor beta chains drawn from one sample of a study of T-cell reconstitution after alpha-beta-depleted transplantation in children. TCRdb re-analysed the PCR reads in MiXCR, keeping a single row per CDR3 protein. Here the sample spans some 550,000 distinct CDR3 sequences, 23% being singletons. Sequenced material: PBMCs, mostly from graft donor cells, taken 360 days after TCRalphabeta/CD19-depleted stem cell transplant. Receptors originate from a boy in the first two years of life who had a stem cell transplant for acute myeloid leukemia, so the T cells may come from the graft donor. Both conserved end residues are part of each CDR3. Fields, in order: V gene, D gene, J gene, CDR3 length, clone size, CDR3 DNA, CDR3 protein. A D gene is named only where the DNA matches it firmly. Clone size is stated in some rows and not others, as once, few, many or a class when expanded.

>TRBV2|-|TRBJ1-2|12|-
TGTGCCAGCAGTGCTGAGAACTATGGCTACACCTTC
CASSAENYGYTF
>TRBV28|-|TRBJ2-5|12|many
TGTGCCAGCAGGAACCCCCAAGAGACCCAGTACTTC
CASRNPQETQYF
>TRBV20-1|-|TRBJ2-3|15|-
TGCAGTGCTAGTGAAGTCTCCTCGTTATCAGATACGCAGTATTTT
CSASEVSSLSDTQYF
>TRBV7-2|-|TRBJ2-5|14|many
TGTGCCAGCAGCTTAACGACTACTTCGGGGACCCAGTACTTC
CASSLTTTSGTQYF
>TRBV7-7|TRBD2|TRBJ2-5|14|-
TGTGCCAGCAGCCCCGGACTAGTACCCGAGACCCAGTACTTC
CASSPGLVPETQYF
>TRBV12-3/TRBV12-4|TRBD1|TRBJ2-6|21|-
TGTGCCAGCAGTTTAGATGAATGGTGGGGACAGGGGTTTTCTGGGGCCAACGTCCTGACTTTC
CASSLDEWWGQGFSGANVLTF
>TRBV14|-|TRBJ2-3|15|few
TGTGCCAGCAGCCGATTAACAGTCAGCACAGATACGCAGTATTTT
CASSRLTVSTDTQYF
>TRBV6-5|-|TRBJ2-1|14|many
TGTGCCAGCCGAGGGTTTGAGGTGTTGGGTGAGCAGTTCTTC
CASRGFEVLGEQFF
>TRBV9|TRBD2|TRBJ2-1|15|few
TGTGCCAGCAGCGTTGGGACTAGCCCGTGGGATGAGCAGTTCTTC
CASSVGTSPWDEQFF
>TRBV6-5|TRBD1|TRBJ1-1|14|many
TGTGCCAGCAGTTACTCAGGGGGCGGCACTGAAGCTTTCTTT
CASSYSGGGTEAFF
>TRBV11-1|-|TRBJ2-7|16|-
TGTGCCAGCAGCTATCTGACTGGGGGCCCATCCTACGAGCAGTACTTC
CASSYLTGGPSYEQYF
>TRBV12-3/TRBV12-4|TRBD2|TRBJ2-1|15|-
TGTGCCAGCAGCGACCCGGGACTAGTAATCGATGAGCAGTTCTTC
CASSDPGLVIDEQFF
>TRBV6-1|TRBD1|TRBJ1-3|16|few
TGTGCCAGCAGTCGGACAGGCGGTCTCTCTGGAAACACCATATATTTT
CASSRTGGLSGNTIYF
>TRBV20-1|-|TRBJ2-2|15|few
TGCAGTGCTAGATGGCAGGGGGGCCACACCGGGGAGCTGTTTTTT
CSARWQGGHTGELFF
>TRBV20-1|-|TRBJ2-6|15|-
TGCAGTGCTAGCCTCAGACAGGCTGGGGCCAACGTCCTGACTTTC
CSASLRQAGANVLTF
>TRBV11-2|TRBD1|TRBJ2-5|14|many
TGTGCCAGCAGCTTAGGGACAGGGGGAGAGACCCAGTACTTC
CASSLGTGGETQYF
>TRBV12-3/TRBV12-4|-|TRBJ2-3|18|-
TGTGCCAGCAGTTTAATGGTGACTACCCCGACTCTCACAGATACGCAGTATTTT
CASSLMVTTPTLTDTQYF
>TRBV6-5|-|TRBJ2-5|17|many
TGTGCCAGCAGTTACGCCCCCCGGACAGTCCCCCAAGAGACCCAGTACTTC
CASSYAPRTVPQETQYF
>TRBV25-1|TRBD1|TRBJ2-1|14|few
TGTGCCAGCATCCGGGACAGGGACTACAATGAGCAGTTCTTC
CASIRDRDYNEQFF
>TRBV29-1|-|TRBJ2-3|13|many
TGCAGCGTTGAGGACACGAACACAGATACGCAGTATTTT
CSVEDTNTDTQYF